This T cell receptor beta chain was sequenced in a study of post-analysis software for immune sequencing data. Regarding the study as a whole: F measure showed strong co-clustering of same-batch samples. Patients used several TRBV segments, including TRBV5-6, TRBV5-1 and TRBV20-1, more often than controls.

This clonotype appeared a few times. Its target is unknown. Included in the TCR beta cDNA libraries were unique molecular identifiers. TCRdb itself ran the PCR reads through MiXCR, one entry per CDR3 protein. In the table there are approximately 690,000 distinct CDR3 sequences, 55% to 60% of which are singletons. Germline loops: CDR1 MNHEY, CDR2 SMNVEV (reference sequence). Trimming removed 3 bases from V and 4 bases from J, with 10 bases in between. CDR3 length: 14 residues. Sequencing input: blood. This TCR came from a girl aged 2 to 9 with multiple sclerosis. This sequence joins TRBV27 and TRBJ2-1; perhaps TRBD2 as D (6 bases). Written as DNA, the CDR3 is TGTGCCAGCAGTTTCTACGGAGGGTACAATGAGCAGTTCTTC. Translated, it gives CASSFYGGYNEQFF.